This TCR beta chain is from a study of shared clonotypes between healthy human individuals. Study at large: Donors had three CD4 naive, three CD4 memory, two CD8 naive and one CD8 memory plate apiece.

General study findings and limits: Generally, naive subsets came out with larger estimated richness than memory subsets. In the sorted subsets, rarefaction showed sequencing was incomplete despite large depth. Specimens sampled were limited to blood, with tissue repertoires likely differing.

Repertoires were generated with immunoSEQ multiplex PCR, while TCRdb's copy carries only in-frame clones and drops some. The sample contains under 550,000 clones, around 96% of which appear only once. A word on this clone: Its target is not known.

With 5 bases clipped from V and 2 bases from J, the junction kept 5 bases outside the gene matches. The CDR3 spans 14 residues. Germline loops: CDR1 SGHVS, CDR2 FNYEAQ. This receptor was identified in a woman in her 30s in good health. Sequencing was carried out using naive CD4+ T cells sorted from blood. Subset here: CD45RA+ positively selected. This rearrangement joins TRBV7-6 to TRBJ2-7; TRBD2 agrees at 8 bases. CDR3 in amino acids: CASSNRLAPYEQYF. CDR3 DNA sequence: TGTGCCAGCAGCAACCGACTAGCGCCCTACGAGCAGTACTTC.